This T cell receptor (beta chain) was sequenced in a study of shared clonotypes between healthy human individuals. Overall study findings and caveats: There were few donors, and this limited the genetic and exposure-history diversity represented. Generation of non-shared clonotypes was less probable than generation of clonotypes shared by all four donors.

To note about this clone: Its antigen remains unidentified.

This CDR3 has 17 amino acids. V was clipped by 4 bases and J by 3 bases; unmatched bases: 12. Per germline, CDR1 SGHKS and CDR2 YYEKEE (reference sequence). Assay used: immunoSEQ multiplex PCR; TCRdb lists only in-frame clones, some missing. The profile shows over a million clones, around 98% of them singletons. This TCR was sampled from a man aged 25 to 40 in good health. The chain uses TRBV5-5 and TRBJ1-3; 8 bases fit TRBD1. Sequencing used naive CD4+ T cells sorted from blood. The subset here: CD45RA+ positively selected. CDR3: CASSRIPLTGDGNTIYF. The CDR3 nucleotides read TGTGCCAGCAGCCGCATTCCCTTGACAGGGGATGGAAACACCATATATTTT.